The text below deals with one T cell receptor beta chain. Antigen: not known. This record comes from a study of lymphopenia after photon versus proton radiotherapy. Study results and caveats: Better survival with proton therapy was suggested as possible, not demonstrated. After lymphocyte nadir, photon-treated repertoires showed oligoclonal expansion, especially CD8+ Temra.

CDR1 is MNHNY and CDR2 is SVGAGI in the germline V gene (reference sequence). Trimming took 4 bases from V and 8 from J, leaving 9 bases between them. The CDR3 loop spans 13 amino acids. Profiling relied on immunoSEQ multiplex PCR, and the TCRdb table lists in-frame clones only, not all of them. Of around 63,000 clones detected, 87% appear once; the ten largest clones hold roughly a tenth. The receptor was isolated from a man older than 75 with esophageal cancer. The sequencing used peripheral blood, collected from a patient treated with proton-based radiotherapy. The chain uses TRBV6-6 and TRBJ1-6; D gene ambiguous. The CDR3 here is CASSFAPDSPLHF. The CDR3 region has the DNA TGTGCCAGCAGTTTTGCCCCAGATTCACCCCTCCACTTT.